This T cell receptor beta chain was captured in a study of immune evolution from preneoplasia to lung adenocarcinoma. TCRdb's table, derived via immunoSEQ multiplex PCR, lists solely in-frame clones and lacks some. In the table there are approximately 7,000 clones, more than 80% of which are singletons. Two lung cancer pathologists independently confirmed each histologic diagnosis. This receptor was taken from an older donor with lung adenocarcinoma. The sequenced sample consisted of FFPE lung adenocarcinoma in situ tissue.

DNA of the CDR3: TGCGCCAGCAGCTTGGTCGGGGGAGGGTATACGCAGTATTTT. Encoded protein: CASSLVGGGYTQYF. The chain joins TRBV5-1 to TRBJ2-3, with TRBD2 matching 7 bases. CDR3 length equals 14 residues. Losses at the gene ends were 0 bases for V and 7 bases for J; bases not matched to a gene: 5. The germline V gene has CDR1 SGHRS and CDR2 YFSETQ.